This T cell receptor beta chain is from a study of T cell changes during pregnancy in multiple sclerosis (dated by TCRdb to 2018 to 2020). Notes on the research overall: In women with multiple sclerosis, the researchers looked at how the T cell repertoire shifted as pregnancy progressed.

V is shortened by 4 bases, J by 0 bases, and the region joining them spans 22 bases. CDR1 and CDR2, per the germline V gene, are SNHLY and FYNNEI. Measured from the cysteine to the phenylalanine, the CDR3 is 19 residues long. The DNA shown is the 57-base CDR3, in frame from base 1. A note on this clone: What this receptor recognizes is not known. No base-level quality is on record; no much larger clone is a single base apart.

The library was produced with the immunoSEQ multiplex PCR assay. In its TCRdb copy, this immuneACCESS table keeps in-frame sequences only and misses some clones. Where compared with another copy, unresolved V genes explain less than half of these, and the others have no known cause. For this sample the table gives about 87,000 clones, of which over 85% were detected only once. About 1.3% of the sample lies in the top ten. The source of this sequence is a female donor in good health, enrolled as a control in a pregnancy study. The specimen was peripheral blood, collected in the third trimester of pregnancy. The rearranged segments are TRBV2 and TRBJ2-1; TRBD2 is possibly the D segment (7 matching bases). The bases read TGTGCCAGCAGTGGGCCGAAGGCGGGGGCGGGACACTCCTACAATGAGCAGTTCTTC. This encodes CASSGPKAGAGHSYNEQFF.